Listed below are T cell receptor beta chains from one sample, sequenced in a study of cytomegalovirus exposure and HLA in healthy donors. This table comes from immunoSEQ multiplex PCR, and its TCRdb copy is limited to in-frame clones, with some not included. The sample carries 110,000 to 150,000 clones, about 75% recorded once. Sequenced sample: PBMCs. The receptors stem from a young man in good health and CMV-seronegative. CDR3s include the opening cysteine and the closing phenylalanine or tryptophan. Fields, in order: clone size, D gene, V gene, J gene, CDR3 DNA, CDR3 protein. D genes are given only for firm matches. A clone size is listed for some rows: how often the clone was seen (once, few, many), or a class if it is expanded.

>NA|NA|TRBV7-2|TRBJ1-3
TGTGCCAGCAGCCAAACAGGGCAGTTTACTGGAAACACCATATATTTT
CASSQTGQFTGNTIYF
>NA|NA|TRBV27|TRBJ1-3
TGTGCCAGCAGTTTAAGGAGGTCGGATGGAAACACCATATATTTT
CASSLRRSDGNTIYF
>NA|TRBD1|TRBV5-8|TRBJ1-5
TGTGCCAGCAGCTCCGGGACAGGGTTGAATCAGCCCCAGCATTTT
CASSSGTGLNQPQHF
>NA|NA|TRBV9|TRBJ2-3
TGTGCCAGCAGCGTAGGCGGGGACCCCCTGGATACGCAGTATTTT
CASSVGGDPLDTQYF
>NA|TRBD2|TRBV29-1|TRBJ2-1
TGCAGCGTTGAGACGGCGGGAGGACGCAATGAGCAGTTCTTC
CSVETAGGRNEQFF
>NA|TRBD1|TRBV27|TRBJ1-3
TGTGCCAGCAGTCCCCTGACAGGGCGAGATGGGGTTGGAAACACCATATATTTT
CASSPLTGRDGVGNTIYF
>NA|TRBD1|TRBV28|TRBJ1-1
TGTGCCAGCAGTCCCCAATTAGGGGGCGGGGCTGAAGCTTTCTTT
CASSPQLGGGAEAFF
>NA|NA|TRBV7-2|TRBJ1-2
TGTGCCAGCAGCTCGTCCGGGTCCCCGTCTTATGGCTACACCTTC
CASSSSGSPSYGYTF
>NA|TRBD1|TRBV5-4|TRBJ1-1
TGTGCCAGCAGCTTGGTAGGGGGCGGAGAAGCTTTCTTT
CASSLVGGGEAFF
>few|TRBD2|TRBV6-1|TRBJ2-3
TGTGCCAGCAGTGAAGTAGCGGGGGGGCTCACAGATACGCAGTATTTT
CASSEVAGGLTDTQYF
>NA|NA|TRBV18|TRBJ1-6
TGTGCCAGCTCACCAATGGGGCAGGGGAATTCACCCCTCCACTTT
CASSPMGQGNSPLHF
>NA|NA|TRBV11-3|TRBJ2-2
TGTGCCAGCAGCTTAGGGGGGCGATCCGCCGGGGAGCTGTTTTTT
CASSLGGRSAGELFF
>NA|NA|TRBV19|TRBJ1-5
TGTGCCAGTAGTCATGGTGGACAGTCTGGAAGCTGGACCCAGCATTTT
CASSHGGQSGSWTQHF
>NA|NA|TRBV7-2|TRBJ1-2
TGTGCCAGCAGCTTAGGGTGGGGACTTACCAACTATGGCTACACCTTC
CASSLGWGLTNYGYTF
>NA|NA|TRBV4-1|TRBJ2-6
TGCGCCAGCAGTTCCGAGGGACACCCATTCTCTGGGGCCAACGGCCTGACTTTC
CASSSEGHPFSGANGLTF
>NA|NA|TRBV4-1|TRBJ1-2
TGCGCCAGCAGCCAACCGGGTGCGATCTATGGCTACACCTTC
CASSQPGAIYGYTF
>few|NA|TRBV11-2|TRBJ2-7
TGTGCCAGCAGCCTCGCCCCCACGGACAGCCACGAGCAGTACTTC
CASSLAPTDSHEQYF
>once|TRBD1|TRBV6-1|TRBJ1-1
TGTGCCAGCAGTGCTAGGGGGCTCGGTCCGGCTGAAGCTTTCTTT
CASSARGLGPAEAFF
>NA|NA|TRBV27|TRBJ2-3
TGTGCCACTGGCTTCTTGACGGGATCTAGGCAGTATTTT
CATGFLTGSRQYF
>NA|NA|TRBV7-6|TRBJ1-1
TGTGCCACCCGAGAACAGCCGAACACTGAAGCTTTCTTT
CATREQPNTEAFF
>NA|NA|TRBV6-5|TRBJ1-5
TGTGCCAGCAGTAGGGACATTGATCAGCCCCAGCATTTT
CASSRDIDQPQHF
>NA|NA|TRBV28|TRBJ1-4
TGTGCCAGCAGTTTACGAGGGTCTTCAACTAATGAAAAACTGTTTTTT
CASSLRGSSTNEKLFF
>NA|NA|TRBV15|TRBJ1-5
TGTGCCACCAGCAGAGATCTCGGGGGGCAGAGCAATCAGCCCCAGCATTTT
CATSRDLGGQSNQPQHF
>NA|NA|TRBV5-1|TRBJ1-5
TGCGCCAGCAGCCCGGGGACGCAGGGGATTTGGAATCAGCCCCAGCATTTT
CASSPGTQGIWNQPQHF
>NA|NA|TRBV9|TRBJ2-6
TGTGCCAGCAGCTACAGGCTCTCTGGGGCCAACGTCCTGACTTTC
CASSYRLSGANVLTF
>NA|NA|TRBV10-3|TRBJ2-7
TGTGCCATCAGTGAAGTGGACAGAGCCTACGAGCAGTACTTC
CAISEVDRAYEQYF
>NA|TRBD1|TRBV5-1|TRBJ2-2
TGCGCCAGCACAAGATCCGGGACAGGGAACACCGGGGAGCTGTTTTTT
CASTRSGTGNTGELFF
>NA|TRBD2|TRBV7-9|TRBJ2-3
TGTGCCAGCAGCTTAGCGTTAGCGGGGGGTACAGATACGCAGTATTTT
CASSLALAGGTDTQYF
>NA|NA|TRBV7-8|TRBJ1-2
TGTGCCAGCAGTCAGGGGACGGTTGCTAACTATGGCTACACCTTC
CASSQGTVANYGYTF
>once|TRBD2|TRBV5-1|TRBJ2-2
TGCGCCAGCAGCCTTAGCGGGAGGAACACCGGGGAGCTGTTTTTT
CASSLSGRNTGELFF
>NA|NA|TRBV6-5|TRBJ1-3
TGTGCCAGCAGTTGGCAGCGGGACTCTGGAAACACCATATATTTT
CASSWQRDSGNTIYF
>NA|NA|TRBV7-3|TRBJ2-1
TGTGCCAGCAGCTTAGGGCTCGGTTTCTATGAGCAGTTCTTC
CASSLGLGFYEQFF
>NA|NA|TRBV2|TRBJ1-1
TGTGCCAGCAGGGGCCAGATGAACACTGAAGCTTTCTTT
CASRGQMNTEAFF
>NA|NA|TRBV11-2|TRBJ1-5
TGTGCCAGCAGCTTAACCCAGGGTACGATTAGCAATCAGCCCCAGCATTTT
CASSLTQGTISNQPQHF
>NA|NA|TRBV5-5|TRBJ1-1
TGTGCCAGCAGCTTAAAATCAGGACAAAGCCTGAACACTGAAGCTTTCTTT
CASSLKSGQSLNTEAFF